This TCR beta chain was found in a study of T-cell memory formation after mild COVID-19. The study's findings and limits: Several responding clones turned up in pre-infection memory, indicating that cross-reactive memory may have taken part. Clones contracting across day 15 to 85 had a balanced CD4/CD8 profile; later expanding clones leaned CD4+. The authors did not confirm SARS-CoV-2 specificity of second-wave clones peaking day 37.

This clonotype was seen a few times. Its specificity is unknown. Constant-segment primers were used for 5'RACE, and the resulting TCR alpha and TCR beta cDNA libraries carried sample barcodes and UMIs. MiXCR, run by TCRdb on the 5' RACE reads, gives a single entry per CDR3 protein. The profile shows hundreds of thousands of distinct CDR3 sequences, 15% of them singletons. The CDR3 sequence is 15 residues long. Germline lookup yields CDR1 MGHRA and CDR2 YSYEKL. The germline V and J ends were trimmed by 5 bases and 0 bases, with 11 bases remaining between them. This TCR came from a man aged 18 to 29 who had mild COVID-19 (a few samples of this study predate the infection). Cell type and time point are not known. The sequenced sample was PBMCs or a T cell subset sorted from them (not recorded which). The chain recombines TRBV4-1 with TRBJ1-5; D is undetermined. Here the CDR3 reads CASSERHVSNQPQHF. For the CDR3, the DNA is TGCGCCAGCAGCGAGCGACACGTTAGCAATCAGCCCCAGCATTTT.